The rows below give T cell receptor beta chains drawn from one sample of a study of CD8 T cells in Susac syndrome. TCRdb processed the immunoSEQ multiplex PCR reads anew with MiXCR; each CDR3 protein has one entry. The profile covers some 120,000 distinct CDR3 sequences, with around 94% appearing a single time and 0.095% to 0.1% taken by the ten largest. Sequenced material: CD4+ T cells from PBMCs. The receptor source for this set is a human donor in good health. CDR3s include the opening cysteine and the closing phenylalanine or tryptophan. The D gene is left open where the match is weak. Where a row states a size, it is once, few, many or the class of an expanded clone; other rows omit it.

clone size	CDR3 length	V gene	D gene	J gene	CDR3 protein	CDR3 DNA
-	17	TRBV7-9	TRBD2	TRBJ2-5	CASSSPGAGRSSGTQYF	TGTGCCAGCAGCTCCCCCGGGGCCGGGAGGTCAAGTGGGACCCAGTACTTC
-	15	TRBV2	TRBD1	TRBJ1-4	CASSRQGFVNEKLFF	TGTGCCAGCAGTAGACAGGGGTTTGTTAATGAAAAACTGTTTTTT
-	14	TRBV2	-	TRBJ2-3	CASNQDGITDTQYF	TGTGCCAGCAATCAGGACGGAATCACAGATACGCAGTATTTT
once	12	TRBV6-2/TRBV6-3	TRBD1	TRBJ2-7	CASSQGTEIRYF	TGTGCCAGCAGCCAAGGGACAGAAATCCGCTACTTC
once	15	TRBV6-5	TRBD1	TRBJ2-7	CASSYTGQGTYEQYF	TGTGCCAGCAGTTACACTGGACAGGGAACCTACGAGCAGTACTTC
-	16	TRBV7-2	TRBD2	TRBJ2-3	CASSLSVLAGTDTQYF	TGTGCCAGCAGCTTATCGGTACTAGCGGGCACAGATACGCAGTATTTT
-	14	TRBV7-9	-	TRBJ1-1	CASSPEVQVTEAFF	TGTGCCAGCAGCCCGGAGGTCCAGGTCACTGAAGCTTTCTTT
-	15	TRBV12-3/TRBV12-4	-	TRBJ2-1	CASSPPGRRGNEQFF	TGTGCCAGCAGTCCGCCGGGACGGAGGGGCAATGAGCAGTTCTTC
-	14	TRBV6-1	-	TRBJ2-5	CASSPAGQSETQYF	TGTGCCAGCAGCCCCGCAGGGCAGTCGGAGACCCAGTACTTC
-	14	TRBV4-1	-	TRBJ2-3	CASSPDMGLNTQYF	TGCGCCAGCAGCCCCGACATGGGACTTAATACGCAGTATTTT
-	15	TRBV15	-	TRBJ2-3	CATSRDIGFTDTQYF	TGTGCCACCAGCAGAGACATAGGCTTCACAGATACGCAGTATTTT
-	15	TRBV11-2	TRBD2	TRBJ2-1	CASSSRLAESNEQFF	TGTGCCAGCAGCTCCAGACTAGCGGAGTCCAATGAGCAGTTCTTC
-	15	TRBV29-1	TRBD2	TRBJ2-1	CSVGGTSGSYNEQFF	TGCAGCGTTGGAGGGACTAGCGGGAGTTACAATGAGCAGTTCTTC
-	14	TRBV10-3	-	TRBJ2-2	CAISGTANTGELFF	TGTGCCATCAGTGGGACAGCCAACACCGGGGAGCTGTTTTTT
-	15	TRBV30	TRBD1	TRBJ1-5	CAWSLTGVQNQPQHF	TGTGCCTGGAGCTTGACAGGGGTCCAGAATCAGCCCCAGCATTTT
-	16	TRBV27	-	TRBJ1-4	CASRSTRGTGDEKLFF	TGTGCCAGCAGATCGACCCGTGGGACGGGGGATGAAAAACTGTTTTTT
-	11	TRBV6-6	-	TRBJ1-5	CASSWDKAQHF	TGTGCCAGCAGTTGGGATAAGGCCCAGCATTTT
-	16	TRBV6-2/TRBV6-3	-	TRBJ2-7	CASSSATSKKFYEQYF	TGTGCCAGCAGTTCGGCGACTAGTAAGAAGTTCTACGAGCAGTACTTC
-	11	TRBV30	-	TRBJ1-5	CAWSVRGPQHF	TGTGCCTGGAGTGTACGGGGGCCCCAGCATTTT
-	15	TRBV3-1	-	TRBJ2-5	CASSQVTSGSETQYF	TGTGCCAGCAGCCAAGTCACTTCGGGGTCAGAGACCCAGTACTTC
-	13	TRBV6-5	-	TRBJ1-3	CASSRNRGNTIYF	TGTGCCAGCAGTCGGAACAGGGGAAACACCATATATTTT
once	15	TRBV7-2	-	TRBJ1-6	CASSLASSYNSPLHF	TGTGCCAGCAGCTTAGCCAGCTCCTATAATTCACCCCTCCACTTT
-	15	TRBV5-1	TRBD1	TRBJ1-1	CASSKTGTGNTEAFF	TGCGCCAGCAGCAAAACCGGGACAGGGAACACTGAAGCTTTCTTT
-	12	TRBV5-1	-	TRBJ2-5	CASSLQQETQYF	TGCGCCAGCAGCTTGCAGCAAGAGACCCAGTACTTC
-	16	TRBV7-3	TRBD2	TRBJ2-5	CASSRTSGSGQETQYF	TGTGCCAGCAGTCGGACTAGCGGGAGTGGACAAGAGACCCAGTACTTC
-	15	TRBV18	TRBD1	TRBJ1-2	CASAAGTVLVYGYTF	TGTGCCAGCGCAGCCGGGACAGTCCTAGTCTATGGCTACACCTTC
once	14	TRBV6-5	-	TRBJ2-1	CASRPPGPYNEQFF	TGTGCCAGCAGACCTCCGGGCCCCTACAATGAGCAGTTCTTC
-	14	TRBV5-1	TRBD1	TRBJ2-7	CASSRGQGSYEQYF	TGCGCCAGCAGCCGGGGACAGGGCTCCTACGAGCAGTACTTC
once	12	TRBV7-9	-	TRBJ2-3	CASSLEVDTQYF	TGTGCCAGCAGCTTAGAAGTGGATACGCAGTATTTT
-	13	TRBV25-1	-	TRBJ1-6	CASSGGNNSPLHF	TGTGCCAGCAGTGGCGGCAATAATTCACCCCTCCACTTT
-	14	TRBV7-9	TRBD1	TRBJ2-7	CASSPDRGSREQYF	TGTGCCAGCAGCCCGGACAGGGGAAGTCGCGAGCAGTACTTC
-	12	TRBV2	-	TRBJ2-5	CASSEAEETQYF	TGTGCCAGCAGTGAAGCAGAAGAGACCCAGTACTTC
-	16	TRBV20-1	-	TRBJ1-4	CSARDRTARGNEKLFF	TGCAGTGCTAGAGATCGAACCGCCCGGGGTAATGAAAAACTGTTTTTT
-	19	TRBV12-3/TRBV12-4	-	TRBJ2-2	CASTPSRGGPIANTGELFF	TGTGCCAGCACCCCTAGCCGAGGGGGGCCTATCGCGAACACCGGGGAGCTGTTTTTT
-	14	TRBV2	-	TRBJ2-2	CASSVPGPAGELFF	TGTGCCAGCAGTGTCCCGGGGCCGGCCGGGGAGCTGTTTTTT
-	17	TRBV4-1	TRBD2	TRBJ2-5	CASSQDEVGGSMKTQYF	TGCGCCAGCAGCCAAGATGAGGTAGGCGGGAGCATGAAGACCCAGTACTTC
-	16	TRBV5-1	-	TRBJ2-6	CASSPGRTSGANVLTF	TGCGCCAGCAGCCCAGGAAGGACCTCTGGGGCCAACGTCCTGACTTTC
-	16	TRBV20-1	-	TRBJ2-5	CSASRSRGKSQETQYF	TGCAGTGCTTCCCGGAGTCGAGGGAAATCGCAAGAGACCCAGTACTTC
-	14	TRBV12-3/TRBV12-4	TRBD2	TRBJ2-7	CASKSVAGSSEQYF	TGTGCCAGCAAGTCCGTAGCGGGATCATCCGAGCAGTACTTC
-	13	TRBV7-3	-	TRBJ1-1	CASSAQVNTEAFF	TGTGCCAGCAGCGCACAGGTTAACACTGAAGCTTTCTTT
-	13	TRBV19	TRBD1	TRBJ2-5	CASNGQGQETQYF	TGTGCCAGTAATGGACAGGGGCAAGAGACCCAGTACTTC
-	14	TRBV7-3	-	TRBJ2-1	CASSLGGPPNEQFF	TGTGCCAGCAGCTTAGGGGGCCCCCCCAATGAGCAGTTCTTC
-	16	TRBV30	-	TRBJ2-6	CALPGGFLSGANVLTF	TGTGCCCTGCCCGGGGGTTTTCTCTCCGGGGCCAACGTCCTGACTTTC
-	16	TRBV9	TRBD1	TRBJ1-1	CASSPRDRGPNTEAFF	TGTGCCAGCAGCCCCCGGGACAGGGGGCCGAACACTGAAGCTTTCTTT
-	15	TRBV28	-	TRBJ2-1	CASTSGDGSYNEQFF	TGTGCCAGCACCTCCGGGGATGGGTCCTACAATGAGCAGTTCTTC
-	14	TRBV29-1	-	TRBJ2-5	CSVLDRDGQETQYF	TGCAGCGTTTTGGACAGAGATGGCCAAGAGACCCAGTACTTC
-	17	TRBV20-1	TRBD2	TRBJ2-7	CSARDLQSGRDFYEQYF	TGCAGTGCTAGAGATTTACAGTCCGGGAGGGACTTCTACGAGCAGTACTTC
-	12	TRBV12-3/TRBV12-4	-	TRBJ2-7	CASSFRRGEQYF	TGTGCCAGCAGTTTTCGGCGGGGCGAGCAGTACTTC
-	18	TRBV7-8	TRBD2	TRBJ2-1	CASSLETSGLSSYNEQFF	TGTGCCAGCAGCTTAGAGACTAGCGGGTTAAGCTCCTACAATGAGCAGTTCTTC
-	11	TRBV3-1	-	TRBJ2-7	CASSHRYEQYF	TGTGCCAGCAGCCACAGATACGAGCAGTACTTC
-	16	TRBV20-1	-	TRBJ2-3	CSAELPSFDSTDTQYF	TGCAGTGCCGAACTACCTAGCTTCGATAGCACAGATACGCAGTATTTT
-	16	TRBV7-3	-	TRBJ2-2	CASSPRTAANTGELFF	TGTGCCAGCAGCCCCCGGACAGCCGCGAACACCGGGGAGCTGTTTTTT
-	15	TRBV28	-	TRBJ1-1	CASRTYGTVQGKAFF	TGTGCCAGCAGAACTTACGGGACGGTCCAGGGTAAAGCTTTCTTT
-	14	TRBV3-1	-	TRBJ2-2	CASSQLVDTGELFF	TGTGCCAGCAGCCAATTGGTCGACACCGGGGAGCTGTTTTTT
-	12	TRBV30	-	TRBJ1-2	CAWARQIYGYTF	TGTGCCTGGGCAAGACAGATCTATGGCTACACCTTC